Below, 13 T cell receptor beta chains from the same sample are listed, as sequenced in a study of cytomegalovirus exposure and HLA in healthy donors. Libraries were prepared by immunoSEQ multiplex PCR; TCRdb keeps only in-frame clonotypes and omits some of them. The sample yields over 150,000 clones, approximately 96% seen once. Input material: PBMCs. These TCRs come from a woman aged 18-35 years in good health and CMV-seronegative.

The CDR3 sequence: CSVTSGGITGELFF. For the CDR3, the DNA is TGCAGCGTCACTAGCGGGGGTATCACCGGGGAGCTGTTTTTT. The chain links TRBV29-1 to TRBJ2-2; 11 bases line up with TRBD2. In germline, CDR1 is SQVTM, CDR2 ANQGSEA. The CDR3 runs 14 residues. V trimming: 6 bases; J trimming: 4 bases; junction bases outside the gene matches: 4.

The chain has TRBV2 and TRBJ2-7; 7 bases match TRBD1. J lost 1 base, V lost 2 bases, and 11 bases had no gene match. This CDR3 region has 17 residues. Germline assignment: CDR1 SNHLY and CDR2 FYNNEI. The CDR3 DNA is TGTGCCAGCAGTGAACCCGGCAAGGGGGCGCGTTCCTACGAGCAGTACTTC. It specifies CASSEPGKGARSYEQYF.

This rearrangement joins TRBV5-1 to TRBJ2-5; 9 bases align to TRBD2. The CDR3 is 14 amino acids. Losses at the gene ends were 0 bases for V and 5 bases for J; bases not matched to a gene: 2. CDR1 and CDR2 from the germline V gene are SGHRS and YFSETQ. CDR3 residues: CASSLASGVETQYF. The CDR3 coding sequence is TGCGCCAGCAGCTTGGCTAGCGGGGTGGAGACCCAGTACTTC.

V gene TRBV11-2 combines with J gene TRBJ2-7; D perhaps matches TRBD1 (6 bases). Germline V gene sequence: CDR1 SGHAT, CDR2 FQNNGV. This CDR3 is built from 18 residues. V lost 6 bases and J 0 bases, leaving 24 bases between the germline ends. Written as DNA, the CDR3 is TGTGCCAGCAGTTTACCAAGCAAGGGGGACCGGAGCTCCTACGAGCAGTACTTC. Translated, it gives CASSLPSKGDRSSYEQYF. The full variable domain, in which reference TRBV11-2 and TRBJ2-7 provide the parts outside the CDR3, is EAGVAQSPRYKIIEKRQSVAFWCNPISGHATLYWYQQILGQGPKLLIQFQNNGVVDDSQLPKDRFSAERLKGVDSTLKIQPAKLEDSAVYLCASSLPSKGDRSSYEQYFGPGTRLTVT.

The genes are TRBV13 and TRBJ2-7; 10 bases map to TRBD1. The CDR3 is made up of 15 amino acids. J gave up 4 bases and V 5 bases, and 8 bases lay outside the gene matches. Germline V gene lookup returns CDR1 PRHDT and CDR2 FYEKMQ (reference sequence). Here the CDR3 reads CASSAGDRGSYEQYF. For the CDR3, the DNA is TGTGCCAGCAGCGCAGGGGACAGGGGTTCATACGAGCAGTACTTC.

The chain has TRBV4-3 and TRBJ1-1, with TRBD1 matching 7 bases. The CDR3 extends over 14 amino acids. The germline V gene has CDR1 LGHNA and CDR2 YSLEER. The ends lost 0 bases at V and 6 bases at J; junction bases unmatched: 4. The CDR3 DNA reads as TGCGCCAGCAGCCAAGAGGTGGGACAGCCTGAAGCTTTCTTT. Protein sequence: CASSQEVGQPEAFF.

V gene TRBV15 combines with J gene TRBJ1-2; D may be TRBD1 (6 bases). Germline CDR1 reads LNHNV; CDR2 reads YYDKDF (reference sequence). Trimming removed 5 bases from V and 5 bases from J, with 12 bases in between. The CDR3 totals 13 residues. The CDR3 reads CATSSQGSYGYTF. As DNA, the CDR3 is TGTGCCACCAGCTCACAGGGTTCTTATGGCTACACCTTC.

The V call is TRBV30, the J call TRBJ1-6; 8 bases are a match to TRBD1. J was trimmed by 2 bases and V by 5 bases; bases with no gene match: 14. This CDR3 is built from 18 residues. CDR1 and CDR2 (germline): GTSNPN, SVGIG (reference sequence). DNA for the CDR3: TGTGCCTGGGTAAATGGACAGGGCTGGAAACCCTATAATTCACCCCTCCACTTT. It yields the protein CAWVNGQGWKPYNSPLHF.

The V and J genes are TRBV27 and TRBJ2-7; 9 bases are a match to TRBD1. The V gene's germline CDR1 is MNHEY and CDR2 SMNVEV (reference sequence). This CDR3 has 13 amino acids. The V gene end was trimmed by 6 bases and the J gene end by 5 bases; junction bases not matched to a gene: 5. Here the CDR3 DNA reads TGTGCCAGCAGCCACAGGGGGCCGGACGAGCAGTACTTC. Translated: CASSHRGPDEQYF.

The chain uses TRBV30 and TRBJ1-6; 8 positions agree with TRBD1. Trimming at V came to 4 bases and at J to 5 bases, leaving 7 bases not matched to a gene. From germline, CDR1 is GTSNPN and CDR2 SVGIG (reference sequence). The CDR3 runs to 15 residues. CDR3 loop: CAWTHPGQDNSPLHF. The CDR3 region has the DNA TGTGCCTGGACCCACCCGGGACAGGATAATTCACCCCTCCACTTT.

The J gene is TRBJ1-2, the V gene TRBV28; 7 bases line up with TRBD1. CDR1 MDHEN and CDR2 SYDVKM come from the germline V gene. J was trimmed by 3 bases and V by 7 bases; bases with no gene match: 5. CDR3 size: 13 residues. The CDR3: CASKLTGYYGYTF. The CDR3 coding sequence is TGTGCCAGCAAACTGACAGGGTACTATGGCTACACCTTC.

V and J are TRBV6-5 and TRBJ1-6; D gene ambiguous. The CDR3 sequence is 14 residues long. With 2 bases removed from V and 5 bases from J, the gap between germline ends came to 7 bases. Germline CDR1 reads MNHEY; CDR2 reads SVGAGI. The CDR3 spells CASSYREDNSPLHF. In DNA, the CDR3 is TGTGCCAGCAGTTACCGGGAAGATAATTCACCCCTCCACTTT.

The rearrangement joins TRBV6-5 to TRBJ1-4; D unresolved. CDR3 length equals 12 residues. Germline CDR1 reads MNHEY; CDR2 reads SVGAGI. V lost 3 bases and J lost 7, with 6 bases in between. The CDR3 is CASSYGGEKLFF. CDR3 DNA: TGTGCCAGCAGTTATGGAGGTGAAAAACTGTTTTTT.